Below, 14 T cell receptor beta chains from the same sample are listed, as sequenced in a study of blood T cell repertoires in COVID-19. Assay: immunoSEQ multiplex PCR; the TCRdb copy retains only in-frame clones and omits some. This repertoire shows more than 95,000 clones, approximately 85% found once; its top ten account for roughly a sixth. Specimen: peripheral blood. The source is a man under 40 with COVID-19, enrolled during active disease.

As concerns this clone: At one of its ends the junction is not consistent with the germline gene, which may arise from a read error. The chain uses TRBV7-7 and TRBJ2-5; either TRBD1 or TRBD2 may fit D (5 bases each). Germline V lookup: CDR1 SSHAT, CDR2 FNYEAQ (reference sequence). The CDR3 sequence is 16 residues long. The CDR3 loop reads CASSLGSRVIGETQYF. The CDR3 DNA reads TGTGCTAGCAGCTTAGGGAGCAGGGTCATAGGAGAGACCCAGTACTTC.

The chain employs TRBV11-3 and TRBJ1-1; tentative D call: TRBD1 (5 bases). V lost 5 bases and J lost 4, with 14 bases in between. This CDR3 is 14 amino acids long. Germline CDR1 and CDR2: SGHNT and YENEEA. For the CDR3, the DNA is TGTGCCAGCAGCCCTCTCTCGGACATCACTGAAGCTTTCTTT. This sequence encodes CASSPLSDITEAFF.

This chain uses TRBV3-1 (or the pseudogene TRBV3-2) with TRBJ2-2, with 7 bases identical to TRBD2. This CDR3 has 14 residues. Germline-derived CDR1 and CDR2 are LGHDT and YNNKEL (reference sequence). V was clipped by 7 bases and J by 0 bases; unmatched bases: 2. In nucleotides, the CDR3 is TGTGCCAGCATGGGAGGGACGAACACCGGGGAGCTGTTTTTT. Its protein product is CASMGGTNTGELFF.

The V call is TRBV7-2, the J call TRBJ1-2; 7 bases fit TRBD1. J was trimmed by 8 bases and V by 0 bases; bases with no gene match: 9. The length of the CDR3 is 15 residues. CDR1 is SGHTA and CDR2 is FQGNSA in the germline V gene. The CDR3, as DNA: TGTGCCAGCAGCTTAGCCCCTTTGACAGGGCAAGGCTACACCTTC. The encoded protein is CASSLAPLTGQGYTF.

This chain connects TRBV7-9 to TRBJ2-3, with D perhaps matching TRBD2 (7 bases). Germline V gene sequence: CDR1 SEHNR, CDR2 FQNEAQ (reference sequence). The CDR3 has 16 amino acids. Trimming took 4 bases from V and 0 from J, leaving 14 bases between them. CDR3 DNA sequence: TGTGCCAGCAGCTCCGCGGGGGCAGCTAGCACAGATACGCAGTATTTT. Its translation is CASSSAGAASTDTQYF.

V is TRBV28 and J is TRBJ2-1; 10 bases match TRBD2. Per the germline V gene, CDR1 is MDHEN and CDR2 is SYDVKM. The V segment lost 4 bases and the J segment 0 bases; nucleotides outside the gene matches: 3. The CDR3 runs 16 residues. For the CDR3, the DNA is TGTGCCAGCAGTTCCCGGACTAGCGGCTCCTACAATGAGCAGTTCTTC. As protein: CASSSRTSGSYNEQFF.

The chain has TRBV29-1 and TRBJ2-4, with D maybe TRBD2 (5 bases). The CDR3 is made up of 13 amino acids. Germline CDR1 reads SQVTM; CDR2 reads ANQGSEA. Trimming left V 7 bases short and J 6 bases short, with 16 bases between. CDR3 loop: CSAAPGERNIQYF. The CDR3 DNA is TGCAGCGCCGCACCCGGGGAGAGAAACATTCAGTACTTC.

The chain uses TRBV9 and TRBJ2-2; 7 bases fit TRBD1. Germline CDR1 SGDLS, CDR2 YYNGEE. V was pared by 4 bases and J by 6 bases, with 6 bases of the junction left unmatched. This CDR3 region has 14 residues. For the CDR3, the DNA is TGTGCCAGCAGCAGCCACAGGGGCGCCGGGGAGCTGTTTTTT. Protein product: CASSSHRGAGELFF.

The genes are TRBV5-8 and TRBJ2-5; 12 bases align to TRBD1. The germline gives CDR1 SGHTS, CDR2 YDEGEE. With V trimmed by 0 bases and J by 4 bases, 1 base remained unmatched. CDR3 size: 15 residues. In nucleotides, the CDR3 is TGTGCCAGCAGCTTGGGGGACAGGGGGCGAGAGACCCAGTACTTC. Amino acids: CASSLGDRGRETQYF.

This clone came up once. The V gene is TRBV21-1, the J gene TRBJ1-5; the table calls TRBD1, which could not be checked here. TRBV21-1 is a documented pseudogene. The CDR3 extends over 19 amino acids. The CDR3 DNA reads as TGTGCCAGCAGCAAAGGGAGGAGAGGGACAGGGAGAAAGGATCAGCCCCAGCATTTT. Protein sequence: CASSKGRRGTGRKDQPQHF.

V is TRBV4-1 and J is TRBJ1-1; maybe TRBD1 (6 bases). Looked up from germline, CDR1 is MGHRA and CDR2 is YSYEKL. Trimming shortened V by 1 base and J by 1 base, and 10 bases separated the two germline ends. The CDR3 spans 15 residues. The CDR3, as DNA: TGCGCCAGCAGCCAAGTTACAGGGTGGAACACTGAAGCTTTCTTT. Translating gives CASSQVTGWNTEAFF.

The chain recombines TRBV6-4 with TRBJ2-1; 9 nucleotides line up with TRBD1. Germline assignment: CDR1 MRHNA and CDR2 SNTAGT. J was trimmed by 7 bases and V by 5 bases; bases with no gene match: 12. The CDR3 is made up of 16 amino acids. The CDR3, as DNA: TGTGCCAGCAGTCCCACTCCGGGACAGGGTAGAAATGAGCAGTTCTTC. It encodes CASSPTPGQGRNEQFF.

This clone has only a few counts. The V and J genes are TRBV19 and TRBJ2-7, with 11 nucleotides matching TRBD2. CDR3 length equals 15 residues. The V gene end was trimmed by 1 base and the J gene end by 6 bases; junction bases not matched to a gene: 5. The V gene's germline CDR1 is LNHDA and CDR2 SQIVND (reference sequence). The chain's CDR3 is CASSIATSGSREQYF. The CDR3 nucleotides read TGTGCCAGTAGTATAGCCACTAGCGGGAGCCGCGAGCAGTACTTC.

J is TRBJ2-5 and V is TRBV4-1; TRBD2 aligns across 8 bases. The CDR3 spans 16 residues. V gave up 8 bases and J gave up 4 bases; unmatched junction bases: 15. Per the germline V gene, CDR1 is MGHRA and CDR2 is YSYEKL. CDR3 sequence reads: CASGYVGGRTLETQYF. CDR3 DNA: TGCGCCAGCGGGTACGTTGGCGGGAGGACATTAGAGACCCAGTACTTC.